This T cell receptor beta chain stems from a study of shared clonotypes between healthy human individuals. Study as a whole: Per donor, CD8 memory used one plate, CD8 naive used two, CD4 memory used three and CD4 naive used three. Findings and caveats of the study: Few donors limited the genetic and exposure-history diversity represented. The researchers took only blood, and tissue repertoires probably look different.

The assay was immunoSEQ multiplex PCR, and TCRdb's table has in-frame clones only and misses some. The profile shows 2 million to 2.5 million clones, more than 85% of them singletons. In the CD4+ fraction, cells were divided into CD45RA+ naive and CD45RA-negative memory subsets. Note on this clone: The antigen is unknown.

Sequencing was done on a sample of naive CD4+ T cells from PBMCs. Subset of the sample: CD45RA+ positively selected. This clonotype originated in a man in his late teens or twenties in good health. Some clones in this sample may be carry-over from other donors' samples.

CDR3 sequence: CASSKAPGQGYHEQYF. CDR3 in DNA: TGTGCCAGCAGCAAAGCCCCGGGACAGGGTTACCACGAGCAGTACTTC. The genes are TRBV11-2 and TRBJ2-7; 9 bases fit TRBD1. This CDR3 is 16 amino acids long. V lost 5 bases to trimming and J lost 5 bases; unmatched junction nucleotides: 13. CDR1 is SGHAT and CDR2 is FQNNGV in the germline V gene. The full variable domain, in which reference TRBV11-2 and TRBJ2-7 provide the parts outside the CDR3, is EAGVAQSPRYKIIEKRQSVAFWCNPISGHATLYWYQQILGQGPKLLIQFQNNGVVDDSQLPKDRFSAERLKGVDSTLKIQPAKLEDSAVYLCASSKAPGQGYHEQYFGPGTRLTVT.